This T cell receptor (beta chain) was recorded in a study of blood T cell repertoires in COVID-19. Sequenced by immunoSEQ multiplex PCR; TCRdb stores in-frame clones only, minus some. The sample shows approximately 400,000 clones, approximately 88% of them seen only once. Trimming took off 3 bases at V and 0 bases at J, with 4 bases between the two ends. This CDR3 comprises 13 residues. CDR1 and CDR2 from the germline V gene are LNHDA and SQIVND (reference sequence). The clonotype originates from a woman aged 50 to 60 with COVID-19, enrolled during active disease. Material: peripheral blood. The V gene is TRBV19, the J gene TRBJ2-3; no reliable D call. The CDR3 region is CASSMASTDTQYF. Written as DNA, the CDR3 is TGTGCCAGTAGTATGGCTAGCACAGATACGCAGTATTTT.